Below are 9 T cell receptor beta chains sequenced from a single sample in a study of T-cell reconstitution after alpha-beta-depleted transplantation in children. For TCRbeta, the library was prepared with unique molecular identifiers. TCRdb fed the PCR reads into MiXCR, producing one record per CDR3 protein. The repertoire holds approximately 230,000 distinct CDR3 sequences, with about 25% as singletons. Specimen: PBMCs, collected before TCRalphabeta/CD19-depleted stem cell transplant. These receptors all come from a girl aged 2-10 years with Fanconi anemia, due to receive a stem cell transplant.

The CDR3, as DNA: TGCGCCAGCAGCCCCCCGGGGCTCGGGAACACTGAAGCTTTCTTT. It specifies CASSPPGLGNTEAFF. J is TRBJ1-1 and V is TRBV5-1, with a tentative D call TRBD1 (5 bases). This CDR3 is 15 amino acids long. CDR1 is SGHRS, CDR2 YFSETQ, per germline. The germline V and J ends were trimmed by 4 bases and 1 base, with 14 bases remaining between them.

This clonotype was picked up many times. This chain joins TRBV24-1 and TRBJ1-2; D is unresolved. The CDR3 runs to 14 residues. V gave up 7 bases and J gave up 0 bases, with 11 bases separating them. The germline V gene encodes CDR1 KGHDR and CDR2 SFDVKD. The CDR3 nucleotides are TGTGCCACCAGAGATGACCCTCCTAACTATGGCTACACCTTC. This gives the protein CATRDDPPNYGYTF.

Ten or more counts support this clonotype. This chain links TRBV6-1 with TRBJ2-1, with a tentative D call TRBD2 (6 bases). The V and J ends lost 3 bases and 7 bases respectively, with 16 bases between them. This CDR3 is built from 15 residues. Per germline, CDR1 MNHNS and CDR2 SASEGT. CDR3 in amino acids: CASSEIVLAVNEQFF. The DNA for the CDR3 is TGTGCCAGCAGTGAGATTGTACTAGCAGTGAATGAGCAGTTCTTC.

This clonotype was detected only a few times. The chain employs TRBV7-9 and TRBJ2-7, with 8 bases fitting TRBD1. Germline CDR1 is SEHNR and CDR2 is FQNEAQ (reference sequence). CDR3 length: 16 amino acids. Trimming at V came to 3 bases and at J to 5 bases, leaving 12 bases not matched to a gene. This chain's CDR3 is CASSFHGRGRNDEQYF. The CDR3 coding sequence is TGTGCCAGCAGCTTCCATGGCAGGGGGCGAAACGACGAGCAGTACTTC.

The genes are TRBV6-2 or TRBV6-3 and TRBJ2-1, with 7 bases lining up with TRBD2. Looked up from germline, CDR1 is MNHEY and CDR2 is SVGEGT. CDR3 length: 17 residues. With 0 bases clipped from V and 6 bases from J, the junction kept 11 bases outside the gene matches. The CDR3 DNA reads as TGTGCCAGCAGTTACTCGAGTATCGGGGGGACGTCCAATGAGCAGTTCTTC. This encodes CASSYSSIGGTSNEQFF.

The V and J genes are TRBV27 and TRBJ2-7, with D uncertain. V lost 1 base and J lost 7, with 17 bases in between. The germline CDR1 and CDR2 sequences are MNHEY and SMNVEV (reference sequence). The CDR3 consists of 15 residues. The CDR3 loop reads CASSLWSHAGWEQYF. The DNA for the CDR3 is TGTGCCAGCAGTTTATGGAGTCACGCCGGTTGGGAGCAGTACTTC.

The V and J genes are TRBV7-9 and TRBJ2-5; 8 positions agree with TRBD1. V was clipped by 5 bases and J by 2 bases; unmatched bases: 7. CDR3 size: 15 residues. CDR1 is SEHNR and CDR2 is FQNEAQ in the germline V gene (reference sequence). This CDR3 reads CASSLRGRLQETQYF. The DNA of the CDR3 is TGTGCCAGCAGCCTCAGGGGGCGCCTTCAAGAGACCCAGTACTTC. The whole variable domain, remainder taken from reference TRBV7-9 and TRBJ2-5, is DTGVSQNPRHKITKRGQNVTFRCDPISEHNRLYWYRQTLGQGPEFLTYFQNEAQLEKSRLLSDRFSAERPKGSFSTLEIQRTEQGDSAMYLCASSLRGRLQETQYFGPGTRLLVL.

This clonotype was seen ten or more times. V and J are TRBV7-3 and TRBJ2-7; 7 bases are a match to TRBD1. The V and J ends lost 7 bases and 2 bases, in that order; junction bases with no gene match: 5. Germline loops: CDR1 SGHTA, CDR2 FQGTGA. This CDR3 region has 13 residues. As DNA, the CDR3 is TGTGCCAGCACGAAGACAGGGACCTACGAGCAGTACTTC. Amino acids: CASTKTGTYEQYF.

This clonotype was counted many times. The V gene is TRBV4-2, the J gene TRBJ2-1; 9 bases map to TRBD2. Germline CDR1 reads LGHNA; CDR2 reads YNFKEQ. This CDR3 is built from 18 residues. Trimming at V came to 0 bases and at J to 3 bases, leaving 9 bases not matched to a gene. The CDR3 DNA is TGTGCCAGCAGCCAAGATCCCCGACTAGCGGCACTCTACAATGAGCAGTTCTTC. Protein product: CASSQDPRLAALYNEQFF.